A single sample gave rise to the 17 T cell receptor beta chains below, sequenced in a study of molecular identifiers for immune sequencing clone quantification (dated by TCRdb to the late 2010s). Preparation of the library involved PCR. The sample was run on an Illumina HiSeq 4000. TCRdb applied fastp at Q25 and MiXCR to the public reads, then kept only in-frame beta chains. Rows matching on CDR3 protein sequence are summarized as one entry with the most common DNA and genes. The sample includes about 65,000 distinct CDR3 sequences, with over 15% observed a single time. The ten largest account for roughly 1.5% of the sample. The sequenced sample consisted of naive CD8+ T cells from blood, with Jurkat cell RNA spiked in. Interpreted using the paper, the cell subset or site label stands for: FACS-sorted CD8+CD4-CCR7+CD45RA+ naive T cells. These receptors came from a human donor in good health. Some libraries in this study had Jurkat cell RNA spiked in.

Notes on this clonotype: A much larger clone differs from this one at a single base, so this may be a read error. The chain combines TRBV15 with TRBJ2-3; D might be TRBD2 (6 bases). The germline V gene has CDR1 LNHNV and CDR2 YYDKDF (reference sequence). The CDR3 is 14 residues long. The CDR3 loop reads CTTSSSGRTDTQYF. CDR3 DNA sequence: TGTACCACCAGCAGTAGCGGCCGCACAGATACGCAGTATTTT.

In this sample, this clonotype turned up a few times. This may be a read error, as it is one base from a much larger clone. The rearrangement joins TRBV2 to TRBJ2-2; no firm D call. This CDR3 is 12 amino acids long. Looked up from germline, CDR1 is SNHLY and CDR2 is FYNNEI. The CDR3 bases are TGTGGCAGCAGAAAAGTTACCGGGGAGCTGTTTTTT. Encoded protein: CGSRKVTGELFF.

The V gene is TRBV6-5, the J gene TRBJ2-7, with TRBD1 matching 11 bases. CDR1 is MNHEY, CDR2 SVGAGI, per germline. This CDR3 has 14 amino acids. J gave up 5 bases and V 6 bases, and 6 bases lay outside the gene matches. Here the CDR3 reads CASSPWTGGDEQYF. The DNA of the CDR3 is TGTGCCAGCAGCCCCTGGACAGGGGGCGACGAGCAGTACTTC.

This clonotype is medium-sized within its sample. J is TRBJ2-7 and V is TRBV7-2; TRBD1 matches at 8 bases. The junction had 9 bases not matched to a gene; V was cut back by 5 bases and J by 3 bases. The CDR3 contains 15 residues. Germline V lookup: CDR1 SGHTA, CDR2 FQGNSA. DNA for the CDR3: TGTGCCAGCAGCCCCGGGACAGGCTCCTACTACGAGCAGTACTTC. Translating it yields CASSPGTGSYYEQYF. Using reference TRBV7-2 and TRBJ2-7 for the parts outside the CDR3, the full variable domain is GAGVSQSPSNKVTEKGKDVELRCDPISGHTALYWYRQSLGQGLEFLIYFQGNSAPDKSGLPSDRFSAERTGGSVSTLTIQRTQQEDSAVYLCASSPGTGSYYEQYFGPGTRLTVT.

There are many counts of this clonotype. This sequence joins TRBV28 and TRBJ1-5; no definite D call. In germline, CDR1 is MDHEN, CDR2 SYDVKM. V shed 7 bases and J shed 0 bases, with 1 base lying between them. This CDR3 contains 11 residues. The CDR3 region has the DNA TGTGCCAGCAATAGCAATCAGCCCCAGCATTTT. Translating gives CASNSNQPQHF.

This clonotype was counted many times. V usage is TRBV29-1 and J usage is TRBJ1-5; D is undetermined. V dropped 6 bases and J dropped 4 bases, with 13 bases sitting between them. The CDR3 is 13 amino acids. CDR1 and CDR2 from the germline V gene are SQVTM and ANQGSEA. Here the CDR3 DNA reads TGCAGCGTCACTACCGGGAGTAATCAGCCCCAGCATTTT. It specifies CSVTTGSNQPQHF.

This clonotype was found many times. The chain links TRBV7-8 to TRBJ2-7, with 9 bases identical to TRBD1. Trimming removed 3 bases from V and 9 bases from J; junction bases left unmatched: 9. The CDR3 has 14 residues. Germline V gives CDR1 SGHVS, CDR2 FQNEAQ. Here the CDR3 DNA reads TGTGCCAGCAGCTTCATGGGACAGGGTAAAGGGCAGTACTTC. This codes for CASSFMGQGKGQYF. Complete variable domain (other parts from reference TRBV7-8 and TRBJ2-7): GAGVSQSPRYKVAKRGQDVALRCDPISGHVSLFWYQQALGQGPEFLTYFQNEAQLDKSGLPSDRFFAERPEGSVSTLKIQRTQQEDSAVYLCASSFMGQGKGQYFGPGTRLTVT.

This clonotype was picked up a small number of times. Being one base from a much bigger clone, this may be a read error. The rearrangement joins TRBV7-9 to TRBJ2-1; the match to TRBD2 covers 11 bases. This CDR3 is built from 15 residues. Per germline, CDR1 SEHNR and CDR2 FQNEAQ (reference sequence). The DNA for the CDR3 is TGTGCCTGCAGCATCACTAGCGGGAGCAGGAGTGAGCAGTTCTTC. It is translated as CACSITSGSRSEQFF. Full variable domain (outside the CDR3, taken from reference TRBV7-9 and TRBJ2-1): DTGVSQNPRHKITKRGQNVTFRCDPISEHNRLYWYRQTLGQGPEFLTYFQNEAQLEKSRLLSDRFSAERPKGSFSTLEIQRTEQGDSAMYLCACSITSGSRSEQFFGPGTRLTVL.

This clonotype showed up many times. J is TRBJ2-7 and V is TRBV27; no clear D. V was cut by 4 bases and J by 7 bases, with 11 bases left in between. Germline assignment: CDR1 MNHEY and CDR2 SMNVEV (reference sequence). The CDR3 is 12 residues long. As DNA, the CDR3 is TGTGCCAGCAGTTCGCCCCCCTTGGAGCAGTACTTC. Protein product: CASSSPPLEQYF.

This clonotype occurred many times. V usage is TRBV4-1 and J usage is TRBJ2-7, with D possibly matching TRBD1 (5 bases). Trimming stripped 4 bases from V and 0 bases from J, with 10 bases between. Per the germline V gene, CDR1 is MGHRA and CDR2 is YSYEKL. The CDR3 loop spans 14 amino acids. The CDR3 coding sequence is TGCGCCAGCAGCCCGACAGCCTACTCCTACGAGCAGTACTTC. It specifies CASSPTAYSYEQYF.

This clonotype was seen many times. The CDR3 DNA reads TGTGCCAGCAGCACCGTAACAGGGGGGACTGAAGCTTTCTTT. This codes for CASSTVTGGTEAFF. The rearrangement joins TRBV7-9 to TRBJ1-1; 8 bases are shared with TRBD1. J was trimmed by 5 bases and V by 5 bases; bases with no gene match: 7. The CDR3 is made up of 14 amino acids. Germline-derived CDR1 and CDR2 are SEHNR and FQNEAQ (reference sequence).

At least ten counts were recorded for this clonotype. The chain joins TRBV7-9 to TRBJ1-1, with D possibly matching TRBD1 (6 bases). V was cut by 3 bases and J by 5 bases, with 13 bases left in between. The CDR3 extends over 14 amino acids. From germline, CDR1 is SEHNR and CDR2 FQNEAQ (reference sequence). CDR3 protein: CASSFVEGGTEAFF. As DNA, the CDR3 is TGTGCCAGCAGCTTCGTTGAGGGGGGAACTGAAGCTTTCTTT.

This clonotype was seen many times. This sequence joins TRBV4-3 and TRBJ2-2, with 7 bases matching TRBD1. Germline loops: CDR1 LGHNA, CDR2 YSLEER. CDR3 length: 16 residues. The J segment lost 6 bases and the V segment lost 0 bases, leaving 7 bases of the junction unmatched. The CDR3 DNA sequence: TGCGCCAGCAGCCAAGATCCAGGGGGTCCCGCCGGGGAGCTGTTTTTT. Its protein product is CASSQDPGGPAGELFF.

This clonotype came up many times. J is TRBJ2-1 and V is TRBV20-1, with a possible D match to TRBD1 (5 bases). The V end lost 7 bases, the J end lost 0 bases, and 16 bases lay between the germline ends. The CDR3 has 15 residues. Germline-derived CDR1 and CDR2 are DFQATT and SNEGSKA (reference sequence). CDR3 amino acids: CSVLDPGYSYNEQFF. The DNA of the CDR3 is TGCAGTGTCCTAGACCCAGGGTACTCCTACAATGAGCAGTTCTTC.

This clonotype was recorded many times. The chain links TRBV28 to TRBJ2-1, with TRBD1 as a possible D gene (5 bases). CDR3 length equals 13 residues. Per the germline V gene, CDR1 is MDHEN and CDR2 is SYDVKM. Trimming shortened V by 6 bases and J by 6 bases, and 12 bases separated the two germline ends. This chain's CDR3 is CASRSQGINEQFF. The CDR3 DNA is TGTGCCAGCAGGTCCCAGGGAATCAATGAGCAGTTCTTC.

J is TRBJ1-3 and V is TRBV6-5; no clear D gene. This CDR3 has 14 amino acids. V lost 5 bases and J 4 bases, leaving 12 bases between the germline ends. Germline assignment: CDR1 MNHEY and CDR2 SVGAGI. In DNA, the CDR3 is TGTGCCAGCAGTCAGGATTTCGGGGGAAACACCATATATTTT. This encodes CASSQDFGGNTIYF.

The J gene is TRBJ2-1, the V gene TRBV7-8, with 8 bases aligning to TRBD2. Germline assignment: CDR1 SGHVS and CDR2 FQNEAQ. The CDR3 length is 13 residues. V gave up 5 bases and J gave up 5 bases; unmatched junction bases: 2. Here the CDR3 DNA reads TGTGCCAGCAGCGTTAGCGGGAACAATGAGCAGTTCTTC. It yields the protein CASSVSGNNEQFF.